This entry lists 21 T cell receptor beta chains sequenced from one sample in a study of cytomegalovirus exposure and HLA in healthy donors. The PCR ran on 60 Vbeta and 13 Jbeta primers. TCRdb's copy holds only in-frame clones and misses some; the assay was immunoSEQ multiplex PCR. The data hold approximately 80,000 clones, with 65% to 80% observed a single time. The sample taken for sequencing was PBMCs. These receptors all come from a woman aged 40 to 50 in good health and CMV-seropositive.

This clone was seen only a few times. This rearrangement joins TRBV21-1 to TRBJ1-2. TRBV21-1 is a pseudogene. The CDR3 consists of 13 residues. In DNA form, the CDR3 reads TGTGCCAGCAGGGGTGATGACTGCTATGGCTACACCTTC. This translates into CASRGDDCYGYTF.

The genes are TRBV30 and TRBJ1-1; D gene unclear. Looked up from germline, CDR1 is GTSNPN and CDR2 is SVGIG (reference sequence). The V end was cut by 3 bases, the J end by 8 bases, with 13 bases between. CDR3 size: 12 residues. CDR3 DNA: TGTGCCTGGAGGGCAGGAAGGCTGGAAGCTTTCTTT. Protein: CAWRAGRLEAFF.

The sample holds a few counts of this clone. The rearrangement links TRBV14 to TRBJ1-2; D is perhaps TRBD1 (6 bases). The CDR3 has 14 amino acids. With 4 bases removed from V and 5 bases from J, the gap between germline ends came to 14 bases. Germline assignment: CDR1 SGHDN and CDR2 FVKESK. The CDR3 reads CASSRQDLAYGYTF. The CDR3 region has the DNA TGTGCCAGCAGCCGACAGGACCTGGCTTATGGCTACACCTTC.

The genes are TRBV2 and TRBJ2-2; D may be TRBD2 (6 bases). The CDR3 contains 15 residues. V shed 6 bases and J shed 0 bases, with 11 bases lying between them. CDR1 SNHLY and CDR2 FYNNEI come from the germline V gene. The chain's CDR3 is CASSQSSANTGELFF. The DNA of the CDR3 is TGTGCCAGCAGCCAGTCTAGCGCGAACACCGGGGAGCTGTTTTTT.

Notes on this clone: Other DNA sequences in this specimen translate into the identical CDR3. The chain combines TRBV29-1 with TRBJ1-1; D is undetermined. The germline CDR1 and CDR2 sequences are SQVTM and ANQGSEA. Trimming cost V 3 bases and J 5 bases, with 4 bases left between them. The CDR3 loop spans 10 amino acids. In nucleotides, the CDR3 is TGCAGCGTTGATCAGACTGAAGCTTTCTTT. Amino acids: CSVDQTEAFF.

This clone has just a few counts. For the CDR3, the DNA is TGTGCCATAGCGGGAGGCGGGGGCGCAGTTTACGAGCAGTACTTC. Its protein is CAIAGGGGAVYEQYF. V and J are TRBV28 and TRBJ2-5; 10 nucleotides agree with TRBD2. The J call could be wrong; TRBJ2-7 is a better fit for the DNA end. The CDR3 loop spans 15 amino acids. Germline assignment: CDR1 MDHEN and CDR2 SYDVKM.

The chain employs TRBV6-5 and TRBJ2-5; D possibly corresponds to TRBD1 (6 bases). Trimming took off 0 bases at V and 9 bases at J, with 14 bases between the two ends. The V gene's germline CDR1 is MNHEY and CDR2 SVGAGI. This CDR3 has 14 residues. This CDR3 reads CASSYSTGHLAQYF. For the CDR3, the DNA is TGTGCCAGCAGTTACTCGACAGGTCATCTGGCCCAGTACTTC.

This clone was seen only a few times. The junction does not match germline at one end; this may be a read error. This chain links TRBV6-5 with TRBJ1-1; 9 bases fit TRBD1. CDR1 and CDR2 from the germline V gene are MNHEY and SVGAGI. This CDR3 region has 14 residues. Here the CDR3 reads CASSYSMGQGLTVF. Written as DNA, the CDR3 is TGTGCCAGCAGTTACTCGATGGGACAGGGCCTCACGGTCTTT.

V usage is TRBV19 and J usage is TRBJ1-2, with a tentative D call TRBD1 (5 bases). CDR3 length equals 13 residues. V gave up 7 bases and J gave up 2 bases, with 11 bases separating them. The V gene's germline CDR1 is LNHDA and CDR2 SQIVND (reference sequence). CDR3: CASTLDKNYGYTF. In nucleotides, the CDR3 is TGTGCCAGTACCCTGGACAAGAACTATGGCTACACCTTC.

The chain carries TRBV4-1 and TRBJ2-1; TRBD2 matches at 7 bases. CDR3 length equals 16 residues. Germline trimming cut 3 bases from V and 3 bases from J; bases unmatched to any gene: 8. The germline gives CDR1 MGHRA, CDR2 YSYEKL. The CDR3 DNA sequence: TGCGCCAGCAGCCACGGCCCGGGAGGAGGCTACAATGAGCAGTTCTTC. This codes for CASSHGPGGGYNEQFF.

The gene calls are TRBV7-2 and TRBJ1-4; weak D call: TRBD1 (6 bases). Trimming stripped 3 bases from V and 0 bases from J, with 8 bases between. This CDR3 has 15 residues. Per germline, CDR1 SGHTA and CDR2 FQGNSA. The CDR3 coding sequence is TGTGCCAGCAGCTTTAAGGGGGCAACTAATGAAAAACTGTTTTTT. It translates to CASSFKGATNEKLFF. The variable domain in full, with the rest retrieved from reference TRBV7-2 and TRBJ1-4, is GAGVSQSPSNKVTEKGKDVELRCDPISGHTALYWYRQSLGQGLEFLIYFQGNSAPDKSGLPSDRFSAERTGGSVSTLTIQRTQQEDSAVYLCASSFKGATNEKLFFGSGTQLSVL.

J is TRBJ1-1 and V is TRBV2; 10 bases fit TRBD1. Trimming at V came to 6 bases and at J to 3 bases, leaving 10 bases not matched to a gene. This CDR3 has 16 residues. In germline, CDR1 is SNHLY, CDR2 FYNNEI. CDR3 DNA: TGTGCCAGCAGGGGCCGGGACAGGGGTTGGGACACTGAAGCTTTCTTT. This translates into CASRGRDRGWDTEAFF. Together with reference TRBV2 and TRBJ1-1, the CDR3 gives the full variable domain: EPEVTQTPSHQVTQMGQEVILRCVPISNHLYFYWYRQILGQKVEFLVSFYNNEISEKSEIFDDQFSVERPDGSNFTLKIRSTKLEDSAMYFCASRGRDRGWDTEAFFGQGTRLTVV.

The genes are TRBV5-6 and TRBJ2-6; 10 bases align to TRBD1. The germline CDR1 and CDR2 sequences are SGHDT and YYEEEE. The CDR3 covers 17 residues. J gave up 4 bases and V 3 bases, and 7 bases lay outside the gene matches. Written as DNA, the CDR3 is TGTGCCAGCAGCTGGGGACAGGGGACAGGGGGGGCCAACGTCCTGACTTTC. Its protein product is CASSWGQGTGGANVLTF.

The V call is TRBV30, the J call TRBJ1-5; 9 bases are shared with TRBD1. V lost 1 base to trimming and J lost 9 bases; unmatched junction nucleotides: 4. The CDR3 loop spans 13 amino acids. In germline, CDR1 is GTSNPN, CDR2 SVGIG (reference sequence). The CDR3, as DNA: TGTGCCTGGAGTGAACAGGGACAGGGGCCCCAGCATTTT. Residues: CAWSEQGQGPQHF.

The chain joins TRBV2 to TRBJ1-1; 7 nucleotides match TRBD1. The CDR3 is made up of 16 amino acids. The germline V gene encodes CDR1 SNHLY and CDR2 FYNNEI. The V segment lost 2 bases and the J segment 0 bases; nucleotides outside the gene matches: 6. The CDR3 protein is CASSEWTGTMNTEAFF. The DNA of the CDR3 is TGTGCCAGCAGTGAATGGACAGGAACAATGAACACTGAAGCTTTCTTT.

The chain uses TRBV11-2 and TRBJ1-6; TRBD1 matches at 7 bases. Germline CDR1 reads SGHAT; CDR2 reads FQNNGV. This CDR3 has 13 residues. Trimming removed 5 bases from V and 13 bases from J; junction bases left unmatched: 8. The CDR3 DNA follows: TGTGCCAGCAGCCAAGGACAGGCGGGCCCCCTCCACTTT. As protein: CASSQGQAGPLHF.

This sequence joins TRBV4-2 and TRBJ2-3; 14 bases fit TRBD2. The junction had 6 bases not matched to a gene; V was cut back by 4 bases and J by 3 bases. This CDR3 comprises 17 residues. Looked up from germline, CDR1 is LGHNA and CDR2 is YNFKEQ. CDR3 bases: TGTGCCAGCAGCCCCCGGGGACTAGCGGGGGTAACAGATACGCAGTATTTT. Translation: CASSPRGLAGVTDTQYF.

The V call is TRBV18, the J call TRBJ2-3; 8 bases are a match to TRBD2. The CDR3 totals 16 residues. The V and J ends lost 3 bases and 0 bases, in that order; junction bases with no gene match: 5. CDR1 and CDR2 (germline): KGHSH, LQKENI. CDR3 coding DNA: TGTGCCAGCTCACCCCTCTCTAGCGGGAGCACAGATACGCAGTATTTT. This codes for CASSPLSSGSTDTQYF.

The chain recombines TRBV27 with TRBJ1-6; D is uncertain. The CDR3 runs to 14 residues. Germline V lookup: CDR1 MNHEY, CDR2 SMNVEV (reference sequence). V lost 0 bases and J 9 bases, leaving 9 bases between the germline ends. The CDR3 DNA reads TGTGCCAGCAGTTTATCGAATCCGAGTTCACCCCTCCACTTT. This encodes CASSLSNPSSPLHF.

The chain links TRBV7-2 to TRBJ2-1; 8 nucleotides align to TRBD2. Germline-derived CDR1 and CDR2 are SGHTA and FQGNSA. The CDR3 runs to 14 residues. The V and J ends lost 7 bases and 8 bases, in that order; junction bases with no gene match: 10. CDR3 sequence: CASNPGTSFDEQFF. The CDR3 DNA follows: TGTGCCAGCAACCCCGGGACTAGTTTCGATGAGCAGTTCTTC.

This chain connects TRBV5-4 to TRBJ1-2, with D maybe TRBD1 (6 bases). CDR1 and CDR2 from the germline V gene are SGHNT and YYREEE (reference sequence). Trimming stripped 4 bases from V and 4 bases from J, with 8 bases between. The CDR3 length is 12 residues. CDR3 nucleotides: TGTGCCAGCAGCGCGGACAGCTATGGCTACACCTTC. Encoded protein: CASSADSYGYTF. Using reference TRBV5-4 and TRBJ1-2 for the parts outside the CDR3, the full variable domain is ETGVTQSPTHLIKTRGQQVTLRCSSQSGHNTVSWYQQALGQGPQFIFQYYREEENGRGNFPPRFSGLQFPNYSSELNVNALELDDSALYLCASSADSYGYTFGSGTRLTVV.